One and the same sample provided the 9 T cell receptor beta chains below, sequenced in a study of T cells in Graves' hyperthyroidism and ophthalmopathy. The TCR beta CDR3 regions underwent amplification using RNA transcripts as the source. First-round RT-PCR of the TCR CDR3 relied on the HTBI primer set. TCRdb reprocessed the multiplex PCR reads via MiXCR and lists one record per CDR3 protein. The profile covers about 520,000 distinct CDR3 sequences, with approximately 24% appearing a single time and about 11% taken by the ten largest. The sample comprised blood. The receptors derive from a young woman with Graves' ophthalmopathy.

The V gene is TRBV6-4, the J gene TRBJ2-2; TRBD1 might be the D (5 bases). CDR3 length equals 9 residues. With 9 bases removed from V and 11 bases from J, the gap between germline ends came to 7 bases. Germline V gene data show CDR1 as MRHNA and CDR2 as SNTAGT. CDR3 residues: CARGQELFF. The CDR3 DNA reads as TGTGCCAGGGGGCAAGAGCTGTTTTTT.

On this clonotype itself: The junction differs from germline at one of its ends, possibly a read error. This chain connects TRBV6-4 to TRBJ1-2; unclear D gene. Looked up from germline, CDR1 is MRHNA and CDR2 is SNTAGT. CDR3 size: 9 residues. The CDR3 DNA reads as TGTGGCAGTTCTTATGGTTACACCTTC. Its protein is CGSSYGYTF.

This clonotype showed up many times. V usage is TRBV15 and J usage is TRBJ1-5; D gene ambiguous. V was pared by 3 bases and J by 1 base, with 13 bases between. The CDR3 is 16 residues long. Germline loops: CDR1 LNHNV, CDR2 YYDKDF (reference sequence). The CDR3 is CATSSNAILSNQPQHF. In nucleotides, the CDR3 is TGTGCCACCAGCAGTAACGCTATCTTAAGCAATCAGCCCCAGCATTTT.

This clonotype was observed a few times. The chain is built from TRBV30 and TRBJ1-2; D not certain. This CDR3 is built from 11 residues. Germline V gene sequence: CDR1 GTSNPN, CDR2 SVGIG (reference sequence). V was shortened by 0 bases and J by 1 base, with 0 bases between the two germline ends. CDR3: CAWSVNYGYTF. The CDR3 DNA reads as TGTGCCTGGAGTGTTAACTATGGCTACACCTTC.

This clonotype showed up just a few times. The chain carries TRBV7-8 and TRBJ2-5; 12 bases fit TRBD2. This CDR3 has 15 amino acids. J gave up 5 bases and V 4 bases, and 5 bases lay outside the gene matches. Germline values: CDR1 SGHVS, CDR2 FQNEAQ. CDR3 nucleotide sequence: TGTGCCAGCAGCTCTAGCGGGAGGGCCAGGGAGACCCAGTACTTC. This codes for CASSSSGRARETQYF.

This clonotype was recorded many times. The chain recombines TRBV12-5 with TRBJ2-5, with 7 nucleotides matching TRBD2. The V segment lost 3 bases and the J segment 0 bases; nucleotides outside the gene matches: 7. In germline, CDR1 is LGHNT, CDR2 FRNRAP. CDR3 length: 16 residues. The CDR3 sequence: CASGLSSGTYQETQYF. The CDR3 DNA reads as TGTGCTAGTGGTTTATCGAGCGGGACCTACCAAGAGACCCAGTACTTC.

This clonotype came up many times. The gene calls are TRBV7-9 and TRBJ2-5; D gene uncertain. Trimming cost V 5 bases and J 2 bases, with 9 bases left between them. The CDR3 has 13 residues. Germline-derived CDR1 and CDR2 are SEHNR and FQNEAQ (reference sequence). The CDR3 is CASSKFSQETQYF. The CDR3 coding sequence is TGTGCCAGCAGCAAGTTCAGTCAAGAGACCCAGTACTTC.

This clonotype was counted many times. Written as DNA, the CDR3 is TGTGCCAGCAGCTTATCCAGGACTAGTGGGGAGACCCAGTACTTC. This translates into CASSLSRTSGETQYF. The V call is TRBV11-2, the J call TRBJ2-5; 7 bases align to TRBD2. After removal of 2 bases from V and 5 bases from J, the junction contained 8 bases not matched to a gene. The CDR3 runs to 15 residues. The germline V gene encodes CDR1 SGHAT and CDR2 FQNNGV.

This clonotype was found many times. The chain employs TRBV27 and TRBJ1-2; TRBD1 aligns across 9 bases. Germline loops: CDR1 MNHEY, CDR2 SMNVEV (reference sequence). The CDR3 totals 16 residues. Trimming cost V 6 bases and J 4 bases; bases outside gene matches: 12. The CDR3 sequence is CASRTLGQGILYGYTF. The CDR3 nucleotides are TGTGCCAGCAGAACATTGGGACAGGGAATTCTCTATGGCTACACCTTC.